This TCR beta chain is from a study of breast tumors, draining lymph nodes, adjacent tissues. In the case of this clonotype: Its antigen is as yet unknown.

The study's findings and limits: Tumor repertoires ranked between lymph nodes and nontumor tissue in diversity, with V and J gene preferences. Tumor T cell lymph node origin was a supported hypothesis, not proven. Compared with basal-like, luminal-like tumors shared significantly more repertoire with nontumor tissue. The data were judged consistent with most tumor T cells coming from lymph node and expanding in tumor.

TCRdb fed the multiplex PCR reads into MiXCR, producing one record per CDR3 protein. The table lists 30,000 to 40,000 distinct CDR3 sequences, 36% of them singletons. Germline V CDR1 and CDR2: LGHDT, YNNKEL (reference sequence). The length of the CDR3 is 17 residues. V was clipped by 0 bases and J by 8 bases; unmatched bases: 13. V usage is TRBV3-1 and J usage is TRBJ2-1; 7 nucleotides match TRBD2. The receptor was derived from a female donor with breast cancer. Some clones in this sample may be carry-over from other donors' samples. Sequencing was done on a sample of breast tumor tissue. CDR3: CASSQDYGGRAGDEQFF. The DNA for the CDR3 is TGTGCCAGCAGCCAAGATTATGGTGGGAGGGCCGGGGATGAGCAGTTCTTC.